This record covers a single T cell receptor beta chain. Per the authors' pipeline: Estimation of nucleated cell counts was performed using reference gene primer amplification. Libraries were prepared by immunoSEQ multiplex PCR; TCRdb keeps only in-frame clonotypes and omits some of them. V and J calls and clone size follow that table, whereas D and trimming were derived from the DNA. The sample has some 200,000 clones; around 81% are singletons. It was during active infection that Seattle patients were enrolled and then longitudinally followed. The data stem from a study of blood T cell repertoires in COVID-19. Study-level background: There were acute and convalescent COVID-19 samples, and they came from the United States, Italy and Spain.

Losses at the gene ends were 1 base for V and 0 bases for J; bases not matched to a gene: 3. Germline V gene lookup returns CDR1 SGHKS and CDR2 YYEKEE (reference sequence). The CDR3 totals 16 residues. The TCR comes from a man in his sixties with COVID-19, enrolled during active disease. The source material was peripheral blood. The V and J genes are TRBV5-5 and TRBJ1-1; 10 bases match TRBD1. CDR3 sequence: CASSLRQGALNTEAFF. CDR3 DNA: TGTGCCAGCAGCTTGCGACAGGGGGCCTTGAACACTGAAGCTTTCTTT.